This T cell receptor (beta chain) was recovered during a study of regulatory T cells in long-lasting Graves disease. Study summary: Positivity for TSH receptor antibodies plus over 5 years of antithyroid drugs meant persistent Graves' disease. Findings of the study overall: The persistent group shared 2,500 to 3,000 public clonotypes, more than the approximately 1,000 shared by new patients. Graves' patients with persistent disease showed TCR diversity lower than patients newly diagnosed. Patients with persistent disease showed a bias toward TRBV28, TRBJ1-2 and TRBJ2-5.

This clonotype was seen repeatedly, ten times or more. Its antigen is unidentified. The time point denotes: persistent/refractory GD, antithyroid drugs over 5 years with positive TRAb. RNA isolated from PBMCs was used to make the TCR library. Arm-PCR of CDR3 regions and iRepertoire HTBI primers were used to build TCR beta libraries. TCRdb reprocessed the multiplex PCR reads via MiXCR and lists one record per CDR3 protein. The sample holds over 350,000 distinct CDR3 sequences, around 21% seen once. The CDR3 extends over 17 amino acids. Germline values: CDR1 SGHAT, CDR2 FQNNGV. With 1 base removed from V and 1 base from J, the gap between germline ends came to 14 bases.

Source: peripheral blood mononuclear cells (PBMCs), taken when the disease was refractory, from a patient treated with antithyroid drugs. This receptor was identified in a female donor with Graves disease. V and J are TRBV11-2 and TRBJ2-4, with D perhaps TRBD2 (5 bases). The CDR3 region has the DNA TGTGCCAGCAGCTTAGGGTGGGGAGATCAGGCCAAAAACATTCAGTACTTC. Translating it yields CASSLGWGDQAKNIQYF.